The clone carrying this T cell receptor beta chain has just a few counts. Its antigen is as yet unknown. The data derive from a study of blood T cells in healthy people across ages. Notes on the study in general: In long-lived donors, naive CD4+ cell counts and diversity exceeded those of aged donors. Naive and antigen-experienced cells were not separated, limiting conclusive comparison.

Then a second PCR, running roughly 7 to 11 cycles, was carried out with a sample-barcoded 5' primer and a J-beta primer mix. Every sample gave at least 3 million paired-end reads containing CDR3. TCRdb passed the 5' RACE reads through MiXCR, listing each CDR3 protein once. The table lists roughly 700,000 distinct CDR3 sequences, just under 25% of them singletons. Trimming cost V 2 bases and J 0 bases, with 8 bases left between them. CDR1 and CDR2 from the germline V gene are MNHEY and SMNVEV (reference sequence). The CDR3 is made up of 14 amino acids. The sample also formed part of further work on T cells of mothers and their children. That paper states: All donors were healthy and Caucasian; they were three mothers and their six children.

The sample was blood. This rearrangement joins TRBV27 to TRBJ2-7; D unclear. The sequence was obtained from a boy under 18 in good health. The CDR3 region is CASSLASDSYEQYF. CDR3 DNA sequence: TGTGCCAGCAGTTTAGCGAGTGACTCCTACGAGCAGTACTTC.